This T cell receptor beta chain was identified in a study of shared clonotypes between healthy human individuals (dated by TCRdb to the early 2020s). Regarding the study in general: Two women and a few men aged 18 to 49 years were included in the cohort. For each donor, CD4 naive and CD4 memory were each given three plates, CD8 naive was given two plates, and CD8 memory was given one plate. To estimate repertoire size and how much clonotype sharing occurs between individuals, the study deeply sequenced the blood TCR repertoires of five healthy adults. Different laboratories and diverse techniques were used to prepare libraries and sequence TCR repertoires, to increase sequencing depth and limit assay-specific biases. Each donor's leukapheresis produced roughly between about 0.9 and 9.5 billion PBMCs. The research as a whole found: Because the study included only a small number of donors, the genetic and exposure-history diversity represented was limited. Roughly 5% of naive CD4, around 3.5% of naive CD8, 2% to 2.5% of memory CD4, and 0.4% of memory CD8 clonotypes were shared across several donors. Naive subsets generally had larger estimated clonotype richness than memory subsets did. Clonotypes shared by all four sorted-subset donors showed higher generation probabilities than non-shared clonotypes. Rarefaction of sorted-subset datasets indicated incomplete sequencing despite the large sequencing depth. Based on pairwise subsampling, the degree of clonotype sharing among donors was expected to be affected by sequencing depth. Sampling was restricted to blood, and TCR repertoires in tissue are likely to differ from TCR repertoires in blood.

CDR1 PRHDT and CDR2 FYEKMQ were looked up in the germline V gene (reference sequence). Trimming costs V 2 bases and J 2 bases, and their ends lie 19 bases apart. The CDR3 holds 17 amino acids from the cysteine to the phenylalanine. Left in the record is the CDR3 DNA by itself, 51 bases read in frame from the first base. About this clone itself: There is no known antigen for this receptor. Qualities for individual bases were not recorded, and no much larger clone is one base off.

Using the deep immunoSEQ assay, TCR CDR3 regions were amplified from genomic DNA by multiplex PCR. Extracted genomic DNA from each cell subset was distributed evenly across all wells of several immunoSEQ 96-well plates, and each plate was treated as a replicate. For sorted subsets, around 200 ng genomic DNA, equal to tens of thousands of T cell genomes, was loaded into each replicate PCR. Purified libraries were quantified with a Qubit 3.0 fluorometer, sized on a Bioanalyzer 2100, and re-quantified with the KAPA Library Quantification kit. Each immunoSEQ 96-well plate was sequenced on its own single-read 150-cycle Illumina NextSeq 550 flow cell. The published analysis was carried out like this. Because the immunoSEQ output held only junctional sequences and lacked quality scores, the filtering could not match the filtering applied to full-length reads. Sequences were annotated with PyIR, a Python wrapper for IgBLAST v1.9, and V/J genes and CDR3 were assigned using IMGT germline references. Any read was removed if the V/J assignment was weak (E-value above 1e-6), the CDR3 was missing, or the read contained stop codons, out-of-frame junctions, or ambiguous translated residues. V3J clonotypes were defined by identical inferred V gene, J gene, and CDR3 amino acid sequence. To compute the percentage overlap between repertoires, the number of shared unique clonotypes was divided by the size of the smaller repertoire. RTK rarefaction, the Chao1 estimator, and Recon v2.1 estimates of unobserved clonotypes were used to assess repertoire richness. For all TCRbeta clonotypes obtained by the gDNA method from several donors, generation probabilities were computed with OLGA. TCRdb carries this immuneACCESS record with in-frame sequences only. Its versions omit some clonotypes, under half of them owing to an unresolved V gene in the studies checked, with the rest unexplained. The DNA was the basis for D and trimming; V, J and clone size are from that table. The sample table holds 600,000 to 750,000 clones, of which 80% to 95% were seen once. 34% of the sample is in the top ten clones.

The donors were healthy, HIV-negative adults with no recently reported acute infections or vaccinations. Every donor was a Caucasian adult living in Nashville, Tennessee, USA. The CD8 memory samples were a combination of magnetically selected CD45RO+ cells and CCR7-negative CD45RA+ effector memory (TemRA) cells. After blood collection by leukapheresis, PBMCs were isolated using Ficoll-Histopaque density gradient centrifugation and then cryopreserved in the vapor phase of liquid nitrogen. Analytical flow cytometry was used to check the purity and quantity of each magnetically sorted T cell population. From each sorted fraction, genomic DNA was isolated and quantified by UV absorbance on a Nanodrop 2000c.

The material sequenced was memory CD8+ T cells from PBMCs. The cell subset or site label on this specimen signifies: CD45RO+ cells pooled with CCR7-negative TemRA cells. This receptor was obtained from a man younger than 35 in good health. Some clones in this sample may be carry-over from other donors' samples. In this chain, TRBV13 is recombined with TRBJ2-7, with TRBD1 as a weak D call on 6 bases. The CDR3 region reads CASSLFPHGQGTYEQYF. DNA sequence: TGTGCCAGCAGCTTATTCCCTCACGGTCAGGGGACCTACGAGCAGTACTTC.